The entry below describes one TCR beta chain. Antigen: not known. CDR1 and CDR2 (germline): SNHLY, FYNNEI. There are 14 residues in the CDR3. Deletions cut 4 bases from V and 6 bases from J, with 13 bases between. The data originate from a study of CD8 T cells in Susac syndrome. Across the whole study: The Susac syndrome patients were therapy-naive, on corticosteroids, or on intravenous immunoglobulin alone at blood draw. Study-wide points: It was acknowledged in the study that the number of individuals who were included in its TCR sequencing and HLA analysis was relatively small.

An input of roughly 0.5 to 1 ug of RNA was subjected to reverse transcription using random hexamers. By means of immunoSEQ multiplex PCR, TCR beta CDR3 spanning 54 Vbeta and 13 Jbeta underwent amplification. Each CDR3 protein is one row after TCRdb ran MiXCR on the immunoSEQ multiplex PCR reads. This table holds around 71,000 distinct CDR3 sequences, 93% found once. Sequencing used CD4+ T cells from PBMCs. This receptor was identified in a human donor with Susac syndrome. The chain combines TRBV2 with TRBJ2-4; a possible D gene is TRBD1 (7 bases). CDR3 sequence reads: CASSGGQGGNIQYF. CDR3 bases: TGTGCCAGCAGTGGCGGGCAGGGGGGAAACATTCAGTACTTC.